Reported below is one TCR beta chain. Its antigen is undetermined. Germline assignment: CDR1 LNHDA and CDR2 SQIVND (reference sequence). This CDR3 has 13 residues. Deletions cut 5 bases from V and 6 bases from J, with 11 bases between. This sample was included in a study of cytomegalovirus exposure and HLA in healthy donors. Study-wide results and limits: Associated with cytomegalovirus, according to the listing, were 150 to 200 TCR beta chains.

Libraries were prepared by immunoSEQ multiplex PCR; TCRdb keeps only in-frame clonotypes and omits some of them. Found here are around 190,000 clones, 85% of them singletons; the top ten hold roughly 15%. Donors were drawn from the roughly 120-subject validation cohort, separate from the approximately 670-subject first cohort. This TCR was recovered from a man aged 18 to 35 in good health and CMV-seropositive. The chain couples TRBV19 to TRBJ2-1, with a tentative D call TRBD2 (6 bases). Sequencing was done on a sample of PBMCs. The CDR3 here is CASSAGLTNEQFF. In DNA, the CDR3 is TGTGCCAGTAGTGCCGGACTAACCAATGAGCAGTTCTTC.